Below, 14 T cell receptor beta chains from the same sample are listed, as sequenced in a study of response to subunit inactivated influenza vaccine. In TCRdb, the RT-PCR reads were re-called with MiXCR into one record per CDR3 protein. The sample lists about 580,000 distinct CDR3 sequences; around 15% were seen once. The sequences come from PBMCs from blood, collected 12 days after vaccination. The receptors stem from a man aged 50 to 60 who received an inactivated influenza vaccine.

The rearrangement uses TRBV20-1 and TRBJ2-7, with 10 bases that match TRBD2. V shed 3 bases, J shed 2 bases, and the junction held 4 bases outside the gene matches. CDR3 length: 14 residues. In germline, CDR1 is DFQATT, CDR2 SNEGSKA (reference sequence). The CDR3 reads CSASSLAGAYEQYF. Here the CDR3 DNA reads TGCAGTGCTAGCAGCCTAGCGGGGGCCTACGAGCAGTACTTC.

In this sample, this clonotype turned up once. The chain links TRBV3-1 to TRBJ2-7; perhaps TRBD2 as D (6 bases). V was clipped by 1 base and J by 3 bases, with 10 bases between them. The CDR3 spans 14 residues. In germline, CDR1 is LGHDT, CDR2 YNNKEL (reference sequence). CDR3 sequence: CASSQGTTGYEQYF. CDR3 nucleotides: TGTGCCAGCAGCCAAGGGACTACGGGCTACGAGCAGTACTTC.

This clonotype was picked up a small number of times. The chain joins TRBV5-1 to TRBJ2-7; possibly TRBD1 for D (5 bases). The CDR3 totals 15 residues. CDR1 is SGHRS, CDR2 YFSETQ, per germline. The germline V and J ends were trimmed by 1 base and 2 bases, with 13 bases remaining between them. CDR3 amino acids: CASSLQGRETYEQYF. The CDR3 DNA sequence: TGCGCCAGCAGCTTGCAGGGCAGGGAAACCTACGAGCAGTACTTC.

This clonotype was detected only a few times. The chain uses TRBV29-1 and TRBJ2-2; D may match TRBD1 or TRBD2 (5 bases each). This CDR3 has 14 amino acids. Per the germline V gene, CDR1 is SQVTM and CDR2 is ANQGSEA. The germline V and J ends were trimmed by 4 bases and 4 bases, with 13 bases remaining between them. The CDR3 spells CSVVSGAGTGELFF. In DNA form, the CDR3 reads TGCAGCGTTGTGAGTGGGGCGGGCACCGGGGAGCTGTTTTTT.

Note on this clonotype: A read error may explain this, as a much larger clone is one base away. The CDR3, as DNA: TGCGCCAGCAGCCAAGTTGGTACAGGTTTAGAGACCCAGTACTTC. It is translated as CASSQVGTGLETQYF. V usage is TRBV4-1 and J usage is TRBJ2-5, with D possibly matching TRBD1 (5 bases). Trimming removed 1 base from V and 4 bases from J, with 13 bases in between. This CDR3 is built from 15 residues. CDR1 MGHRA and CDR2 YSYEKL come from the germline V gene.

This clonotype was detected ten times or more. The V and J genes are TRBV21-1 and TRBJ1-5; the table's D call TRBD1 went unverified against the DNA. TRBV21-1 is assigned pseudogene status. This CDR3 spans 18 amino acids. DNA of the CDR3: TGTGCCAGCAGCAAATTGCGGTGGACAGGGAAGGGATCTCAGCCCCAGCATTTT. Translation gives CASSKLRWTGKGSQPQHF.

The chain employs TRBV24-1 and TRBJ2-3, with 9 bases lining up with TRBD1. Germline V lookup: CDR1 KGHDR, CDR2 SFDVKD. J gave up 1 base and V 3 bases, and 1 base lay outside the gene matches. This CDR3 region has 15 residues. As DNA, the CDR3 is TGTGCCACCAGTGATCGGGACAGGGGCACAGATACGCAGTATTTT. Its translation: CATSDRDRGTDTQYF.

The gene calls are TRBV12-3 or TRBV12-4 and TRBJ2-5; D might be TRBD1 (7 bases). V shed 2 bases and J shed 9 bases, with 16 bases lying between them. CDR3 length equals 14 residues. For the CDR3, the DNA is TGTGCCAGCAGTTTACTTCTTCAGGGGGAGGCCCAGTACTTC. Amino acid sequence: CASSLLLQGEAQYF.

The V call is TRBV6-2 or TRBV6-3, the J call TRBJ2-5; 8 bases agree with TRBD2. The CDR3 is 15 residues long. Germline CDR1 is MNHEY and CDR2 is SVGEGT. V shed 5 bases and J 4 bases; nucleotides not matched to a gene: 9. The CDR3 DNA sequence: TGTGCCAGCAGTCGCGCCGGACTAGCAGGAGAGACCCAGTACTTC. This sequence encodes CASSRAGLAGETQYF.

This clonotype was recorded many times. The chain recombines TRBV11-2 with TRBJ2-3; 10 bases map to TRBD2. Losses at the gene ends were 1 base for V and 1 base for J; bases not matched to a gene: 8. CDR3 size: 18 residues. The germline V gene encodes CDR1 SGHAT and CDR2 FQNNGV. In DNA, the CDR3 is TGTGCCAGCAGCTTAGTTTCCAGCGGGAGGGCCGGCACAGATACGCAGTATTTT. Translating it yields CASSLVSSGRAGTDTQYF.

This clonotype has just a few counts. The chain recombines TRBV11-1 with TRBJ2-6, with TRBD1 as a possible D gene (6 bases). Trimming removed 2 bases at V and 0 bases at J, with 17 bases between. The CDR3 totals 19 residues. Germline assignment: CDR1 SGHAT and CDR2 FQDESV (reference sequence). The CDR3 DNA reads TGTGCCAGCAGCTTACCCATAGGGGTCAGGGGCTCTGGGGCCAACGTCCTGACTTTC. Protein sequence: CASSLPIGVRGSGANVLTF.

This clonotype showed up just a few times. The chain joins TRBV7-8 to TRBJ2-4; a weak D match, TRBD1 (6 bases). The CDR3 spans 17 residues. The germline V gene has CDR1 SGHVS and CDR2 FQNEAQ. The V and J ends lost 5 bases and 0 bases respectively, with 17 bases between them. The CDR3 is CASSPASQGLAKNIQYF. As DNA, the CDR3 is TGTGCCAGCAGCCCGGCCTCACAGGGTCTAGCCAAAAACATTCAGTACTTC.

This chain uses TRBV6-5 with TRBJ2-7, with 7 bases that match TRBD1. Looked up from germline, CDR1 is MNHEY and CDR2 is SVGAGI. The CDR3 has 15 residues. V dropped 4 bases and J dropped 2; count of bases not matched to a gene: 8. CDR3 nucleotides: TGTGCCAGCAGTTCGCCTGGGACAGAAACCTACGAGCAGTACTTC. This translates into CASSSPGTETYEQYF.

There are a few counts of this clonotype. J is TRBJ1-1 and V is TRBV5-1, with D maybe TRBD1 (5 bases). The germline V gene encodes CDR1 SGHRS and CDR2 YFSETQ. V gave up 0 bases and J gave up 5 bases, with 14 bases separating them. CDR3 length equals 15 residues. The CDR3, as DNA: TGCGCCAGCAGCTTGGAAGTAGGGGTGGGAACTGAAGCTTTCTTT. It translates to CASSLEVGVGTEAFF.